The source of this T cell receptor (beta chain) is a study of blood T cell repertoires in COVID-19. Study-wide context: PBMCs, B-cell-depleted T cells, or T cells were the source of the cDNA or gDNA that made up the material.

Authors' analysis steps: Estimates of nucleated cell counts were drawn from the amplification of reference gene primers. Libraries were prepared by immunoSEQ multiplex PCR; TCRdb keeps only in-frame clonotypes and omits some of them. V and J calls and clone size are copied from that table; D and trimming were computed from the DNA. Of 100,000 or so clones listed, roughly 86% are singletons. This TCR derives from a woman between 25 and 40 years old with acute or convalescent COVID-19. The sequencing sample was made of peripheral blood.

The CDR3: CASSKFGVAGQHNEQFF. The DNA of the CDR3 is TGTGCCAGCAGCAAATTCGGTGTAGCGGGGCAACACAATGAGCAGTTCTTC. The rearrangement joins TRBV21-1 to TRBJ2-1; no check of the table's D call, TRBD2, against the DNA was made. TRBV21-1 is described as a pseudogene. The CDR3 is 17 amino acids.